These 5 T cell receptor beta chains originate from one sample sequenced in a study of shared clonotypes between healthy human individuals. This table comes from immunoSEQ multiplex PCR, and its TCRdb copy is limited to in-frame clones, with some not included. Altogether some 1,400,000 clones are present, around 97% being singletons, with the ten largest covering more than 0.9%. The specimen was naive CD4+ T cells sorted from blood. The subset denotes: CD45RA+ positively selected. Receptors originate from a man aged 30 to 45 in good health.

This rearrangement joins TRBV5-4 to TRBJ2-7; 7 positions match TRBD1. CDR3 size: 14 residues. The germline V gene encodes CDR1 SGHNT and CDR2 YYREEE (reference sequence). V was pared by 5 bases and J by 3 bases, with 8 bases of the junction left unmatched. In DNA, the CDR3 is TGTGCCAGCAGTACTGCGACAGGGCGCTACGAGCAGTACTTC. This codes for CASSTATGRYEQYF.

The chain recombines TRBV27 with TRBJ1-3, with 12 bases identical to TRBD1. V trimming: 2 bases; J trimming: 7 bases; junction bases outside the gene matches: 9. Germline lookup yields CDR1 MNHEY and CDR2 SMNVEV (reference sequence). CDR3 length: 17 amino acids. The DNA of the CDR3 is TGTGCCAGCAGTTTAGTAGGCGGGACAGGGGGCCGGAACACCATATATTTT. Translation: CASSLVGGTGGRNTIYF.

CDR3 DNA: TGTGCCAGCCGGGGGGGCAGTCAAGAGACCCAGTACTTC. It specifies CASRGGSQETQYF. J is TRBJ2-5 and V is TRBV2; 8 bases line up with TRBD2. This CDR3 spans 13 amino acids. The germline V gene has CDR1 SNHLY and CDR2 FYNNEI. V shed 8 bases and J 2 bases; nucleotides not matched to a gene: 4.

Remarks on this clone: The identical CDR3 is also encoded by other nucleotide sequences in the sample. The chain uses TRBV5-6 and TRBJ2-5; D is uncertain. Germline V lookup: CDR1 SGHDT, CDR2 YYEEEE. Trimming cost V 0 bases and J 1 base, with 4 bases left between them. The CDR3 has 13 residues. This chain's CDR3 is CASSLVGQETQYF. Written as DNA, the CDR3 is TGTGCCAGCAGCTTGGTCGGCCAAGAGACCCAGTACTTC.

CDR3 sequence (DNA): TGTGCCAGCAGCGTAGTAGCGGGATTATACAATGAGCAGTTCTTC. This gives the protein CASSVVAGLYNEQFF. This chain joins TRBV9 and TRBJ2-1; 8 bases are a match to TRBD2. Looked up from germline, CDR1 is SGDLS and CDR2 is YYNGEE. Trimming cost V 0 bases and J 4 bases; bases outside gene matches: 3. CDR3 length equals 15 residues.